The 10 T cell receptor beta chains presented below share a single source sample, sequenced in a study of T cells in Graves' hyperthyroidism and ophthalmopathy (dated by TCRdb to between 2018 and 2020). Libraries were built with multiplex PCR. TCRdb records Illumina HiSeq 2000 as the sequencer. Amplification of TCR beta CDR3 regions was carried out from RNA transcripts. A first-round RT-PCR of the TCR CDR3 used the HTBI primer set with the Qiagen OneStep RT-PCR kit. The public reads were run again by TCRdb, first through fastp at Q25 and then through MiXCR, and only productive beta chains were kept. All rows with the same CDR3 protein become a single entry with the most common DNA and genes. Here the sample has 300,000 or so distinct CDR3 sequences; about 20% occur a single time. The ten largest make up less than 65% of the sample. Sequencing used blood. Receptor source: a woman aged 45-65 years with Graves' hyperthyroidism.

This chain joins TRBV7-9 and TRBJ2-5; D remains ambiguous. CDR3 length equals 13 residues. Germline V gene sequence: CDR1 SEHNR, CDR2 FQNEAQ (reference sequence). V lost 3 bases and J 3 bases, leaving 8 bases between the germline ends. CDR3 in amino acids: CASSLAGKETQYF. Here the CDR3 DNA reads TGTGCCAGCAGCTTGGCCGGAAAAGAGACCCAGTACTTC.

The V gene is TRBV2, the J gene TRBJ2-5; D is ambiguous. Trimming pared 3 bases from V and 4 bases from J, leaving 12 bases between. The CDR3 length is 14 residues. CDR1 and CDR2 from the germline V gene are SNHLY and FYNNEI. The CDR3 DNA follows: TGTGCCAGCAGTGATTGGGCCGCCCCAGAGACCCAGTACTTC. Its translation is CASSDWAAPETQYF.

This clonotype appeared many times. The chain uses TRBV2 and TRBJ2-3; D unresolved. Trimming removed 4 bases from V and 5 bases from J, with 10 bases in between. From germline, CDR1 is SNHLY and CDR2 FYNNEI. The CDR3 totals 13 residues. The chain's CDR3 is CASSASGVDTQYF. The CDR3 region has the DNA TGTGCCAGCAGTGCGTCTGGGGTAGATACGCAGTATTTT.

J is TRBJ2-1 and V is TRBV5-1; TRBD2 matches 13 bases. Germline CDR1 reads SGHRS; CDR2 reads YFSETQ. Trimming took 2 bases from V and 7 from J; bases not matched to a gene: 6. The CDR3 has 16 residues. As DNA, the CDR3 is TGCGCCAGCAGCTTTTCACTAGCGGGGGGGCTTAATGAGCAGTTCTTC. Protein product: CASSFSLAGGLNEQFF. The variable domain in full, completed from reference TRBV5-1 and TRBJ2-1, reads KAGVTQTPRYLIKTRGQQVTLSCSPISGHRSVSWYQQTPGQGLQFLFEYFSETQRNKGNFPGRFSGRQFSNSRSEMNVSTLELGDSALYLCASSFSLAGGLNEQFFGPGTRLTVL.

The J gene is TRBJ1-1, the V gene TRBV9, with D possibly matching TRBD1 (6 bases). CDR1 SGDLS and CDR2 YYNGEE come from the germline V gene. The V end was cut by 0 bases, the J end by 7 bases, with 13 bases between. The CDR3 covers 14 residues. The CDR3 is CASSVVGGWDEAFF. The CDR3 region has the DNA TGTGCCAGCAGCGTAGTAGGGGGTTGGGATGAAGCTTTCTTT.

This clonotype was seen many times. The chain carries TRBV27 and TRBJ1-2; TRBD1 aligns across 7 bases. Per the germline V gene, CDR1 is MNHEY and CDR2 is SMNVEV (reference sequence). This CDR3 has 15 amino acids. The V and J ends lost 4 bases and 9 bases, in that order; junction bases with no gene match: 14. CDR3 bases: TGTGCCAGCAGTTCGAAAGGGGGCATGAATTTTCGCTACACCTTC. Its protein is CASSSKGGMNFRYTF.

This clonotype was seen ten or more times. The rearrangement links TRBV2 to TRBJ1-4; possible D gene TRBD1, 5 bases. Germline V lookup: CDR1 SNHLY, CDR2 FYNNEI. V was clipped by 5 bases and J by 7 bases, with 17 bases between them. CDR3 size: 15 residues. CDR3 sequence (DNA): TGTGCCAGCAGTCCCCGACAGACCGGGGTTGAAAAACTGTTTTTT. The encoded protein is CASSPRQTGVEKLFF.

There are many counts of this clonotype. V and J are TRBV18 and TRBJ1-2; TRBD1 agrees at 9 bases. Germline assignment: CDR1 KGHSH and CDR2 LQKENI. J gave up 5 bases and V 3 bases, and 10 bases lay outside the gene matches. The CDR3 is 16 residues long. DNA of the CDR3: TGTGCCAGCTCACCGAACGAGGACAGGGGACAATATGGCTACACCTTC. Translating it yields CASSPNEDRGQYGYTF. The whole variable domain, filled in from reference TRBV18 and TRBJ1-2, reads NAGVMQNPRHLVRRRGQEARLRCSPMKGHSHVYWYRQLPEEGLKFMVYLQKENIIDESGMPKERFSAEFPKEGPSILRIQQVVRGDSAAYFCASSPNEDRGQYGYTFGSGTRLTVV.

This clonotype was detected ten times or more. The genes are TRBV2 and TRBJ1-2; no clear D. V was pared by 3 bases and J by 4 bases, with 9 bases between. Germline CDR1 reads SNHLY; CDR2 reads FYNNEI. There are 13 residues in the CDR3. The CDR3 DNA follows: TGTGCCAGCAGTGAGGAGGCAGCCTATGGCTACACCTTC. It yields the protein CASSEEAAYGYTF.

This clonotype was recorded at least ten times. The chain employs TRBV5-1 and TRBJ2-3; D is possibly TRBD1 or TRBD2 (6 bases each). V lost 1 base and J 2 bases, leaving 11 bases between the germline ends. Germline CDR1 reads SGHRS; CDR2 reads YFSETQ. CDR3 length: 15 amino acids. As DNA, the CDR3 is TGCGCCAGCAGCTTGTTAGGGGGGACCACAGATACGCAGTATTTT. Encoded protein: CASSLLGGTTDTQYF.